This entry concerns a single T cell receptor (beta chain). Its target antigen remains unknown. No much larger clone is present one base from it, and per-base qualities are unavailable. V and J are truncated by 3 bases and 7 bases respectively, leaving an intervening sequence of 18 bases. The germline V gene provides CDR1 MDHEN and CDR2 SYDVKM. CDR3 length: 15 amino acids, cysteine to phenylalanine. The sequence is cut down to CDR3 DNA, 45 bases in frame from base 1. These data come from a study of cytomegalovirus exposure and HLA in healthy donors (dated by TCRdb to the late 2010s). For the study in its entirety: An earlier analysis of several hundred of the donors reported 250 to 350 Gb of sequence data and roughly 110 million unique TCR beta sequences from some 180 million T cells. Roughly 310 gigabases of sequencing data and approximately 84 million unique TCR sequences were included in an early release covering around 650 HLA-typed donors. The genetic ancestry cluster associated with self-reported Caucasian donors included roughly 84% of the roughly 360 genotyped donors. The study aimed to test whether signatures of past pathogen exposure could be identified by cataloging public T cell receptors. The study profiled the T cell repertoires of some 610 subjects by immunosequencing and related them to cytomegalovirus serostatus. In addition to the first cohort of roughly 670 subjects, a separate validation cohort of approximately 120 different subjects was used. The study combined high-throughput TCR immunosequencing, statistical association of individual TCRs with disease status, and machine learning to predict cytomegalovirus infection status. To study patterns of TCR occurrence, a later analysis re-analyzed previously published TCR beta repertoires from several hundred donors and added high-resolution HLA genotyping. In the later analysis, no new phenotypic data were used to find candidate immune exposures; instead, reliance was placed on TCR beta sequences and their occurrence across donors. An earlier analysis of nearly 600 of the donors applied high-throughput TCR beta sequencing to assess whether each TCR beta V gene segment acted as functional or pseudogenic. Donor age, sex, ethnicity and CMV serostatus were compiled alongside the repertoire data. A later genetic analysis used genome-wide SNP genotypes for about 55% of the 666 donors, treating that subset as a discovery cohort. Every repertoire in the discovery cohort had been generated on one and the same sequencing platform. Both class I and class II loci were covered by HLA typing, at four-digit resolution. The number of typed donors differed by locus: about 629-630 for A, B, C, DRB1 and DQB1; approximately 520 for DQA1; roughly 600 for DPA1; and 400 to 480 for DPB1. Roughly 5 DR-DQ haplotypes were handled as single units for association and clustering, since linkage in the cohort was strong. On average, roughly 200,000 unique TCR beta nucleotide sequences were sequenced per donor among 300 to 500 genotyped donors of the cohort, with 15% to 20% of those sequences being non-productive. Overall study results and their limits: A few of the identified cytomegalovirus-associated TCR beta chains were confirmed in vitro to be specific for cytomegalovirus antigens. Because HLA typing was missing for some donors at each locus, association tests included only the typed subset. A later analysis found that TCR association rates varied across HLA loci, with DRB1 alleles showing the most associated TCRs and HLA-C alleles the fewest. Because the 87-base-pair reads could not distinguish some IMGT-functional V segments, including TRBV6-2 and TRBV6-3, those segments were excluded. A cluster of highly shared sequence variants was judged likely to represent a technical artifact of the sequencing pipeline. While some public TCRs were present in many individuals, most TCR sequences turned up only very rarely across donors. In both the original and validation cohorts, the classifier was reported to diagnose cytomegalovirus status with high specificity and sensitivity. A later genetic analysis reported fewer N-insertions in productive TCRs among donors in an Asian-associated ancestry cluster than the roughly 700-donor mean. Linkage disequilibrium might explain the correlated functional status among segregating V segments, but an unknown experimental factor could not be excluded. In a later analysis, several top co-occurrence clusters were reported to appear linked to parvovirus B19, influenza, CMV and Epstein-Barr virus. The only immune exposure information available for the cohort was CMV serostatus. Broadly in line with IMGT annotations, most TCR beta V segments showed up in productive rearrangements about 90% or about 30% of the time in an earlier analysis of several hundred of the donors. Roughly uniform sequencing depth across donors was assumed in presence/absence analyses, although this assumption may not hold. In a later genetic analysis, a missense DCLRE1C variant was associated with V-gene and J-gene trimming of TCR beta chains, and the association was replicated in an independent cohort. A total of fewer than 200 TCR beta chains were listed by the study as associated with cytomegalovirus. Only TCR beta chains were sequenced in this cohort, and the absence of alpha or paired-chain data limited detectable features. When HLA alleles, especially DR and DQ, strongly co-occurred, attributing TCR associations to individual alleles was difficult. A further reported finding was that TCR beta sequences accurately predicted the HLA-A and HLA-B alleles for most subjects in the first cohort. It was suggested by the authors that the approach could potentially be generalized to other disease states and immunological phenotypes. Because counts were too low, roughly 17 rarely observed V segments, including chromosome 9 orphons, were left out of the earlier analysis of several hundred of the donors. In a later analysis, most CMV-associated TCR beta chains were found to appear HLA-restricted, with HLA associations seemingly driven largely by CMV exposure. In a later analysis, over 15,000 TCR beta sequences were associated with specific HLA alleles at a false discovery rate of 0.05. Compared with equally common non-associated chains, HLA-associated TCR beta chains in a later analysis were more clonally expanded and had lower generation probabilities.

The cohort was made up of around 720 healthy bone marrow donors. Cohort members were all nominally healthy when sampled, although unrecorded immune exposures were likely present. Of the 690 or so cohort members, more than 250 had a positive CMV serostatus and just over 350 had a negative one, while no CMV serostatus was recorded for the donor. Every donor gave a peripheral blood sample, and the peripheral blood mononuclear cells from that sample were used for TCR beta sequencing. The Qiagen DNeasy Blood Extraction Kit was used to extract genomic DNA from the blood cell samples. The library was obtained by the immunoSEQ multiplex PCR assay. For the multiplex PCR, a mixture combining 60 forward primers for TCR Vbeta segments and 13 reverse primers for TCR Jbeta segments was used. The CDR3 region of rearranged TCR beta genes was amplified from genomic DNA with a multiplex PCR assay. The amplified TCR beta libraries were sequenced on the Illumina HiSeq System as 87-base-pair reads. The original methods were these. A later analysis counted tens of millions of unique TCR beta chains across the approximately 700 repertoires, and around 12 million of these chains were shared by at least two donors. Raw reads were error-corrected and collapsed into unique sequences with a nearest-neighbor algorithm that merged closely related sequences to remove PCR and sequencing errors. V, D and J gene segments were assigned by aligning CDR3 sequences to IMGT reference sequences. For a sequence to be retained, a match of at least six nucleotides was required to both a V gene segment and a J gene segment. A rearrangement was called productive if the CDR3 had no stop codons and remained in frame with V and J, and every other rearrangement was called non-productive. CDR3 was defined according to IMGT convention as the region running from the second conserved V-encoded cysteine to the conserved J-encoded phenylalanine. In an earlier analysis of around 600 of the donors, sequences lacking an unambiguous match to a single V gene segment were excluded. An earlier analysis of 500 to 600 of the donors classified V segments as functional when productive rearrangements were above 56.7% and as segregating when the standard deviation between donors was above 5%. To diagnose cytomegalovirus status from the catalog of TCR beta chain sequences, a statistical classification framework was built. A later analysis assigned V and J genes by comparing TCR nucleotide sequences with IMGT/GENE-DB human TR gene sequences. The TCRdist pipeline was used in a later analysis to assign CDR3 sequences and most-parsimonious VDJ recombination scenarios. In a later analysis, every TCR beta chain was defined by the combination of its CDR3 amino acid sequence and its V-gene family, and reads without a unique V-gene family were dropped. In a later analysis, around 650 highly shared, low-generation-probability nucleotide sequences were removed to address suspected cross-contamination and a sequencing artifact. A later analysis calculated a clonal expansion index for each public chain from normalized within-repertoire ranks of inferred template counts. In a later analysis, generation probabilities were computed using a VDJ recombination model fitted to out-of-frame rearrangements, and the results were checked against IGoR. In a later analysis, TCR-TCR, TCR-HLA and TCR-CMV co-occurrence was scored with hypergeometric tests, and a repertoire-size bias correction was applied to TCR pairs. A later analysis estimated false discovery rates by permuting HLA or CMV assignments 20 times. In a later analysis, co-occurring TCRs were grouped with DBSCAN, and TCRdist sequence similarity was added when clustering was performed within HLA-allele-positive subsets. Co-occurrence clustering excluded repertoires with fewer than 30,000 or more than 120,000 public chains, plus five with anomalous nucleotide sharing. Imported from immuneACCESS, the table was reduced by TCRdb to in-frame sequences with V and J called. These copies leave out some clones; in studies compared against another copy, an unresolved V gene accounts for under half, and the cause of the remainder is not known. D and trimming were read from the DNA, whereas the V and J calls and clone size are those reported in that table. This sample holds some 90,000 clones; approximately 80% were observed only once. The ten largest account for about 9.3% of the sample.

The clonotype originates from a human donor in good health. The chain employs TRBV28 and TRBJ1-1, and possibly TRBD1, on 5 matching bases. Sequenced sample: PBMCs. The CDR3 corresponds to CASSFQGGQLGEAFF. In nucleotide form, the sequence is TGTGCCAGCAGTTTTCAGGGTGGGCAATTGGGTGAAGCTTTCTTT. When the CDR3 is completed using the reference TRBV28 and TRBJ1-1 genes on either side, the full variable domain is DVKVTQSSRYLVKRTGEKVFLECVQDMDHENMFWYRQDPGLGLRLIYFSYDVKMKEKGDIPEGYSVSREKKERFSLILESASTNQTSMYLCASSFQGGQLGEAFFGQGTRLTVV.